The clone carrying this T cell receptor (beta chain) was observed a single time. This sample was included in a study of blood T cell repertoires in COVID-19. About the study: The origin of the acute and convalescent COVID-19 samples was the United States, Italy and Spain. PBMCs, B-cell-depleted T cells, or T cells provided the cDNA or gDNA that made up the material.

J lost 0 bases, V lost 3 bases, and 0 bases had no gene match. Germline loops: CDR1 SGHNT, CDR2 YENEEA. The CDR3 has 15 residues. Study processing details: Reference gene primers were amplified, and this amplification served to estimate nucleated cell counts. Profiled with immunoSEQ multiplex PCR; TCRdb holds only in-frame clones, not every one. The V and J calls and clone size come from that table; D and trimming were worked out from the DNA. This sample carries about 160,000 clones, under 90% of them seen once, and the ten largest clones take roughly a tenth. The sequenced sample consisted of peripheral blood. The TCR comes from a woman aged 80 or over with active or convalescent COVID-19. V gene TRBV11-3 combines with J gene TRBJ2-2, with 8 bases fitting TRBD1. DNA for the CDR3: TGTGCCAGCAGCTTGGGACAGGCGAACACCGGGGAGCTGTTTTTT. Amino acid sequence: CASSLGQANTGELFF.